The present T cell receptor (beta chain) was sequenced within a study of T cells in Graves' hyperthyroidism and ophthalmopathy. General study findings and limits: Stable hyperthyroidism was told apart from ophthalmopathy by a model built on 13 V-J features.

Authors of the study amplified TCR beta CDR3 regions from RNA transcripts. HTBI primers were the set used in a first-round RT-PCR of the TCR CDR3. TCRdb ran MiXCR on the multiplex PCR reads and lists one entry per CDR3 protein. The sample shows 550,000 to 700,000 distinct CDR3 sequences, 35% to 55% of them seen only once. At least ten counts were recorded for this clonotype. Its specificity is unknown. This receptor was identified in an adult woman with Graves' disease, either hyperthyroidism or ophthalmopathy (not recorded which). Sequenced input: peripheral blood or thyroid tissue (not recorded which).

The CDR3 sequence is CASSVDSSYEQYF. The CDR3 bases are TGTGCCAGCAGCGTAGACAGTTCCTACGAGCAGTACTTC. The V call is TRBV9, the J call TRBJ2-7; no reliable D call. Trimming left V 0 bases short and J 1 base short, with 5 bases between. Germline CDR1 and CDR2: SGDLS and YYNGEE. CDR3 length: 13 amino acids.